Following are 32 T cell receptor beta chains from one sample sequenced in a study of post-analysis software for immune sequencing data. Points from the study as a whole: Patients showed TRBV5-6, TRBV5-1 and TRBV20-1 among five TRBV segments more frequent than in controls.

Unique-molecular-identifier-tagged TCR beta cDNA libraries were used. Each CDR3 protein is one row after TCRdb ran MiXCR on the PCR reads. Of 400,000 to 500,000 distinct CDR3 sequences listed, about 40% are singletons. The antigens these receptors bind are not known. The sequenced sample consisted of blood. Source of these receptors: a girl under 10 years old with multiple sclerosis.

Details on this clonotype: A read error may produce the germline difference seen at one junction end. V is TRBV5-5 and J is TRBJ2-7, with 8 bases aligning to TRBD1. The CDR3 is 14 residues long. CDR1 SGHKS and CDR2 YYEKEE come from the germline V gene (reference sequence). The CDR3 region is CANSLTGESYEQYF. In DNA form, the CDR3 reads TGTGCCAACAGCTTGACAGGGGAGTCCTACGAGCAGTACTTC. The entire variable domain, with the rest obtained from reference TRBV5-5 and TRBJ2-7, is as follows: DAGVTQSPTHLIKTRGQQVTLRCSPISGHKSVSWYQQVLGQGPQFIFQYYEKEERGRGNFPDRFSARQFPNYSSELNVNALLLGDSALYLCANSLTGESYEQYFGPGTRLTVT.

This clonotype has only a few counts. J is TRBJ2-7 and V is TRBV6-9; D not certain. V was pared by 6 bases and J by 7 bases, with 4 bases between. This CDR3 has 9 amino acids. The germline CDR1 and CDR2 sequences are MNHGY and SVAAGI. Written as DNA, the CDR3 is TGTGCCAGCAGAAAAGAGCAGTACTTC. Its protein is CASRKEQYF.

Notes on this clonotype: The junction differs from germline at one of its ends, possibly a read error. For the CDR3, the DNA is TGTGCGAGCAGTTTACGGGGAACGAGTTGGGTAGGGCAATACAATGAGCAGTTCTTC. Translating gives CASSLRGTSWVGQYNEQFF. V gene TRBV27 combines with J gene TRBJ2-1; D perhaps matches TRBD2 (5 bases). The CDR3 consists of 19 residues. Per germline, CDR1 MNHEY and CDR2 SMNVEV (reference sequence).

The V call is TRBV5-1, the J call TRBJ1-1; 8 bases are a match to TRBD1. Germline loops: CDR1 SGHRS, CDR2 YFSETQ. The CDR3 has 16 residues. With V trimmed by 3 bases and J by 0 bases, 7 bases remained unmatched. CDR3 loop: CASSSYQGALNTEAFF. DNA for the CDR3: TGCGCCAGCAGCTCTTATCAGGGGGCTTTGAACACTGAAGCTTTCTTT.

The gene calls are TRBV20-1 and TRBJ2-2; 7 nucleotides match TRBD1. Trimming cost V 3 bases and J 1 base; bases outside gene matches: 2. CDR1 DFQATT and CDR2 SNEGSKA come from the germline V gene (reference sequence). The CDR3 has 14 amino acids. CDR3 sequence: CSARGTENTGELFF. DNA for the CDR3: TGCAGTGCTAGGGGGACAGAGAACACCGGGGAGCTGTTTTTT.

This clonotype came up a few times. The genes are TRBV12-3 or TRBV12-4 and TRBJ2-5, with no clear D. This CDR3 comprises 15 residues. V lost 5 bases to trimming and J lost 2 bases, with 15 bases between them. The CDR3 here is CASSPMGLSQETQYF. CDR3 nucleotide sequence: TGTGCCAGCAGTCCGATGGGTCTGTCTCAAGAGACCCAGTACTTC.

This clonotype was seen only a few times. CDR3 sequence reads: CASSLDGLDGYTF. DNA of the CDR3: TGCGCCAGCAGCTTGGATGGGCTAGATGGCTACACCTTC. The rearrangement joins TRBV5-1 to TRBJ1-2; D ambiguous. V was trimmed by 0 bases and J by 6 bases, leaving 9 bases between them. The CDR3 extends over 13 amino acids. Germline CDR1 is SGHRS and CDR2 is YFSETQ.

The chain joins TRBV3-1 to TRBJ2-1; 8 bases match TRBD1. The CDR3 contains 15 residues. The germline gives CDR1 LGHDT, CDR2 YNNKEL (reference sequence). Trimming removed 0 bases from V and 5 bases from J; junction bases left unmatched: 3. In DNA form, the CDR3 reads TGTGCCAGCAGCCAAGAGGGACAGGTGCACAATGAGCAGTTCTTC. Its translation is CASSQEGQVHNEQFF.

The V and J genes are TRBV28 and TRBJ2-5; TRBD1 aligns across 8 bases. The J call may be mistaken, given a closer DNA end match to TRBJ2-7. The CDR3 consists of 14 residues. Germline loops: CDR1 MDHEN, CDR2 SYDVKM. The DNA of the CDR3 is TGTGCCAGCAGTTTTGAGGACAGGGTGTACGAGCAGTACTTC. Protein sequence: CASSFEDRVYEQYF.

As to this clonotype: An end of the junction differs from the germline gene, which may be a read error. The rearrangement uses TRBV7-2 and TRBJ2-1; either TRBD1 or TRBD2 may supply D (5 bases each). This CDR3 has 15 residues. Germline V gives CDR1 SGHTA, CDR2 FQGNSA. The CDR3 bases are TGTGCCAGCATCCCTCGGGGACGGACCTACAATGGGCAGTTCTTC. This translates into CASIPRGRTYNGQFF.

This clonotype was counted between two and nine times. The chain couples TRBV7-9 to TRBJ2-7; D gene unclear. The V gene's germline CDR1 is SEHNR and CDR2 FQNEAQ (reference sequence). Trimming took off 1 base at V and 0 bases at J, with 10 bases between the two ends. The CDR3 contains 15 residues. The CDR3 loop reads CASSLGDWSSYEQYF. In nucleotides, the CDR3 is TGTGCCAGCAGCTTAGGGGATTGGAGCTCCTACGAGCAGTACTTC.

This chain connects TRBV29-1 to TRBJ2-4; D perhaps matches TRBD2 (5 bases). The CDR3 runs to 16 residues. The germline gives CDR1 SQVTM, CDR2 ANQGSEA. Trimming removed 7 bases from V and 2 bases from J, with 21 bases in between. CDR3: CSATSGPRDTKNIQYF. As DNA, the CDR3 is TGCAGCGCGACTTCCGGGCCTCGGGATACCAAAAACATTCAGTACTTC.

This chain joins TRBV6-5 and TRBJ2-5, with a possible D match to TRBD2 (5 bases). The CDR3 spans 15 residues. V was clipped by 4 bases and J by 3 bases, with 15 bases between them. Germline CDR1 and CDR2: MNHEY and SVGAGI. Here the CDR3 reads CASSFWTGYKETQYF. The CDR3 nucleotides are TGTGCCAGCAGTTTCTGGACTGGGTACAAAGAGACCCAGTACTTC.

The CDR3: CASLLGDEQFF. CDR3 sequence (DNA): TGTGCCAGCCTTCTCGGTGATGAGCAGTTCTTC. The chain recombines TRBV28 with TRBJ2-1; D not certain. Trimming left V 8 bases short and J 8 bases short, with 10 bases between. The germline V gene has CDR1 MDHEN and CDR2 SYDVKM. The CDR3 totals 11 residues.

This clonotype appeared a few times. This chain connects TRBV6-5 to TRBJ2-1, with TRBD2 identical over 7 bases. V lost 7 bases to trimming and J lost 6 bases; unmatched junction nucleotides: 15. Germline V gene sequence: CDR1 MNHEY, CDR2 SVGAGI. The length of the CDR3 is 16 residues. The CDR3 here is CASKQAGLEGFNEQFF. The CDR3 coding sequence is TGTGCCAGCAAACAAGCGGGACTGGAGGGCTTCAATGAGCAGTTCTTC.

This clonotype appeared a few times. The rearrangement joins TRBV3-1 to TRBJ2-7, with 11 bases fitting TRBD1. The V and J ends lost 4 bases and 4 bases, in that order; junction bases with no gene match: 6. The CDR3 extends over 15 amino acids. The germline CDR1 and CDR2 sequences are LGHDT and YNNKEL (reference sequence). This chain's CDR3 is CASSPRDRGMYEQYF. The CDR3 nucleotides are TGTGCCAGCAGCCCCCGGGACAGGGGGATGTACGAGCAGTACTTC.

At least ten counts were recorded for this clonotype. The gene calls are TRBV20-1 and TRBJ2-3; D call uncertain. Germline V gene lookup returns CDR1 DFQATT and CDR2 SNEGSKA (reference sequence). Trimming removed 7 bases from V and 5 bases from J, with 10 bases in between. The CDR3 covers 11 residues. This CDR3 is CSVRPGDTQYF. The CDR3 DNA follows: TGCAGTGTTCGCCCAGGAGATACGCAGTATTTT.

There are a few counts of this clonotype. J is TRBJ2-1 and V is TRBV20-1; D remains unclear. The CDR3 covers 12 residues. CDR1 and CDR2 from the germline V gene are DFQATT and SNEGSKA (reference sequence). The V gene lost 3 bases and the J gene lost 1 base, with 4 bases spanning the gap. The CDR3 sequence: CSASTSYNEQFF. The CDR3 bases are TGCAGTGCTAGCACATCCTACAATGAGCAGTTCTTC.

This clonotype was observed many times. The chain links TRBV9 to TRBJ2-1, with D possibly matching TRBD1 (6 bases). The CDR3 totals 12 residues. Germline values: CDR1 SGDLS, CDR2 YYNGEE. V lost 0 bases and J lost 8, with 6 bases in between. The CDR3 DNA reads as TGTGCCAGCAGCGTAGGGGGGCATGAGCAGTTCTTC. Translation gives CASSVGGHEQFF.

This chain uses TRBV6-7 with TRBJ2-5, with 10 positions matching TRBD1. The assigned J gene may be wrong: the sequence end matches TRBJ2-7 better. TRBV6-7 is filed as an ORF, its function uncertain. This CDR3 region has 14 residues. The CDR3 region has the DNA TGTGCCAGCAGCCCGGACAGGGGGGACTACGAGCAGTACTTC. Encoded protein: CASSPDRGDYEQYF.

On this clonotype: At one end the junction does not follow the germline gene, possibly because of a read error. The V gene is TRBV4-1, the J gene TRBJ1-2; D gene uncertain. CDR3 length: 15 amino acids. Germline CDR1 MGHRA, CDR2 YSYEKL. The CDR3 nucleotides read TGCGCCAGCAGCCAACCCGAGAGACTGCCTTATGGCTGCACCTTC. It is translated as CASSQPERLPYGCTF.

The genes are TRBV9 and TRBJ2-5, with D tentatively TRBD1 or TRBD2 (5 bases each). The end of the DNA fits TRBJ2-7 better, so the J call may be wrong. There are 14 residues in the CDR3. Germline assignment: CDR1 SGDLS and CDR2 YYNGEE. CDR3 sequence (DNA): TGTGCCAGCAGCGTAGCTAGCCAGGGCTACGAGCAGTACTTC. It encodes CASSVASQGYEQYF.

V usage is TRBV5-1 and J usage is TRBJ2-1; perhaps TRBD2 as D (7 bases). This CDR3 has 16 amino acids. CDR1 is SGHRS, CDR2 YFSETQ, per germline. Trimming took 1 base from V and 3 from J, leaving 14 bases between them. CDR3 DNA sequence: TGCGCCAGCAGCTTGATGGGCGGGGGCTTCTACAATGAGCAGTTCTTC. Translating it yields CASSLMGGGFYNEQFF.

The rearrangement uses TRBV15 and TRBJ2-1; D ambiguous. V was pared by 0 bases and J by 9 bases, with 9 bases between. Per germline, CDR1 LNHNV and CDR2 YYDKDF (reference sequence). The CDR3 is 13 residues long. The CDR3 is CATSREMGGEQFF. The CDR3 nucleotides are TGTGCCACCAGCAGAGAAATGGGCGGTGAGCAGTTCTTC.

This chain uses TRBV20-1 with TRBJ2-6; 7 nucleotides align to TRBD1. Germline values: CDR1 DFQATT, CDR2 SNEGSKA (reference sequence). V lost 5 bases, J lost 3 bases, and 10 bases stayed unmatched. The CDR3 consists of 16 residues. CDR3 coding DNA: TGCAGTGCTGGGAAGACAGGGCAATTTGGGGCCAACGTCCTGACTTTC. As protein: CSAGKTGQFGANVLTF.

Here the CDR3 DNA reads TGCGCCAGCAGCTTGGGGGGAGAGAATACGCAGTATTTT. Translating it yields CASSLGGENTQYF. The chain recombines TRBV5-1 with TRBJ2-3, with D possibly being TRBD2 (5 bases). CDR1 is SGHRS and CDR2 is YFSETQ in the germline V gene. The CDR3 is made up of 13 amino acids. Between the trimmed V and J ends, which lost 0 bases and 7 bases, there was a span of 9 bases.

The rearrangement joins TRBV2 to TRBJ2-1; D may correspond to TRBD1 or TRBD2 (5 bases each). The CDR3 loop spans 15 amino acids. V lost 4 bases to trimming and J lost 7 bases, with 17 bases between them. Germline V gene data show CDR1 as SNHLY and CDR2 as FYNNEI. CDR3 loop: CASSGGWPALNEQFF. Here the CDR3 DNA reads TGTGCCAGCAGTGGGGGGTGGCCTGCCCTAAATGAGCAGTTCTTC.

This clonotype appeared a few times. A junction end diverges from the germline sequence, so it may reflect a read error. The gene calls are TRBV6-5 and TRBJ2-5; TRBD2 matches 7 bases. Germline-derived CDR1 and CDR2 are MNHEY and SVGAGI. The CDR3 runs to 14 residues. The CDR3 spells CASRYSGGQETQYF. In DNA, the CDR3 is TGTGCCAGCAGGTACTCGGGGGGCCAAGAGACCCAGTACTTC.

The chain uses TRBV2 and TRBJ2-3; 8 bases match TRBD1. There are 13 residues in the CDR3. CDR1 is SNHLY, CDR2 FYNNEI, per germline. Losses at the gene ends were 5 bases for V and 5 bases for J; bases not matched to a gene: 3. In DNA form, the CDR3 reads TGTGCCAGCAGTCCGGACAGGGAAGATACGCAGTATTTT. It translates to CASSPDREDTQYF.

The chain links TRBV12-3 or TRBV12-4 to TRBJ1-1; the D gene is possibly TRBD1 (6 bases). This CDR3 region has 15 residues. V was trimmed by 7 bases and J by 0 bases, leaving 15 bases between them. The CDR3 DNA is TGTGCCAGCACCCAGAACGCAGGGGTGAACACTGAAGCTTTCTTT. This encodes CASTQNAGVNTEAFF.

The chain links TRBV5-1 to TRBJ2-1; D is tentatively TRBD1 or TRBD2 (5 bases each). There are 15 residues in the CDR3. Germline values: CDR1 SGHRS, CDR2 YFSETQ. V dropped 0 bases and J dropped 2 bases, with 9 bases sitting between them. The CDR3 loop reads CASSLDWGPYNEQFF. CDR3 nucleotides: TGCGCCAGCAGCTTGGACTGGGGACCCTACAATGAGCAGTTCTTC.

This clonotype appeared once. Compared with germline, one end of the junction differs, possibly owing to a read error. V gene TRBV12-3 or TRBV12-4 combines with J gene TRBJ1-2; perhaps TRBD1 as D (6 bases). The CDR3 is 17 amino acids. CDR3 bases: TGTGCCAGCAGTCCGAGGTGGACAGCGCCTTCTAACTATGACTACACCTTC. It codes for CASSPRWTAPSNYDYTF.